This T cell receptor beta chain derives from a study of blood T cell repertoires in COVID-19. Notes on this clone: This sample also contains other DNA sequences that code for the same CDR3.

From germline, CDR1 is SGHRS and CDR2 YFSETQ. This CDR3 comprises 13 residues. V gave up 2 bases and J gave up 2 bases, with 7 bases separating them. TCRdb's copy holds only in-frame clones and misses some; the assay was immunoSEQ multiplex PCR. This table has 350,000 or so clones, more than 70% appearing once. This sequence joins TRBV5-1 and TRBJ2-5; D may be TRBD1 (6 bases). The clonotype originates from a woman between 25 and 40 years old with COVID-19, enrolled during active disease. Input material: peripheral blood. The CDR3 bases are TGCGCCAGCAGCTTACAGGGTCAAGAGACCCAGTACTTC. It yields the protein CASSLQGQETQYF.